Each of the 17 T cell receptor beta chains below was sequenced from the same sample in a study of blood T cell repertoires in COVID-19. Generated by immunoSEQ multiplex PCR, the TCRdb table keeps only in-frame clones and is missing some. The table has 130,000 or so clones, 80% seen once. Sequenced material: peripheral blood. The receptors derive from a human donor in a cohort sampled during active COVID-19.

The chain combines TRBV5-5 with TRBJ1-1; 9 bases match TRBD1. Germline CDR1 reads SGHKS; CDR2 reads YYEKEE (reference sequence). The trim removed 4 bases at V and 12 bases at J, leaving 7 bases unmatched. The CDR3 has 12 residues. CDR3 in DNA: TGTGCCAGCAGCGATCGGGACAGGGCGACTTTCTTT. As protein: CASSDRDRATFF.

The chain couples TRBV4-2 to TRBJ1-1, with 11 bases identical to TRBD1. The J segment lost 6 bases and the V segment lost 2 bases, leaving 2 bases of the junction unmatched. CDR3 size: 14 residues. CDR1 LGHNA and CDR2 YNFKEQ come from the germline V gene. The CDR3 DNA sequence: TGTGCCAGCAGCCAAACGGGACAGGGGGCTGAAGCTTTCTTT. It is translated as CASSQTGQGAEAFF.

This clone has a single count. This chain links TRBV27 with TRBJ1-1; D gene uncertain. Germline CDR1 MNHEY, CDR2 SMNVEV (reference sequence). The CDR3 has 14 amino acids. Trimming pared 2 bases from V and 1 base from J, leaving 8 bases between. DNA for the CDR3: TGTGCCAGCAGTTTAACACAGAAGAACACTGAAGCTTTCTTT. Its translation: CASSLTQKNTEAFF.

The chain links TRBV4-2 to TRBJ2-1; a possible D gene is TRBD2 (7 bases). Trimming removed 4 bases from V and 4 bases from J, with 26 bases in between. The CDR3 loop spans 19 amino acids. Germline lookup yields CDR1 LGHNA and CDR2 YNFKEQ. DNA for the CDR3: TGTGCCAGCAGCCCTCGACCCCTCTGGCGGGGGCCTACTTACAATGAGCAGTTCTTC. Translated: CASSPRPLWRGPTYNEQFF.

The chain carries TRBV4-3 and TRBJ2-2; 9 nucleotides agree with TRBD2. This CDR3 is 16 amino acids long. In germline, CDR1 is LGHNA, CDR2 YSLEER. V lost 0 bases to trimming and J lost 6 bases; unmatched junction nucleotides: 5. The CDR3 sequence is CASSQDLAGYSGELFF. CDR3 DNA: TGCGCCAGCAGCCAAGACCTAGCGGGATATTCCGGGGAGCTGTTTTTT.

The chain couples TRBV28 to TRBJ1-1; TRBD1 is a possible D gene (5 bases). V lost 5 bases, J lost 0 bases, and 13 bases lay in between. Germline values: CDR1 MDHEN, CDR2 SYDVKM. This CDR3 is 15 amino acids long. The CDR3, as DNA: TGTGCCAGCAGTCCACCCCAGGGATTGAACACTGAAGCTTTCTTT. Protein: CASSPPQGLNTEAFF.

This clone was detected only a few times. The rearrangement uses TRBV5-4 and TRBJ2-7, with 16 bases identical to TRBD2. In germline, CDR1 is SGHNT, CDR2 YYREEE (reference sequence). V was clipped by 4 bases and J by 10 bases; unmatched bases: 8. The length of the CDR3 is 15 residues. Written as DNA, the CDR3 is TGTGCCAGCAGCCTCGGGACTAGCGGGGGGGCCTTACAGTACTTC. Its protein product is CASSLGTSGGALQYF.

DNA for the CDR3: TGCGCCAGCGCCCGCGATATGAACACTGAAGCTTTCTTT. This sequence encodes CASARDMNTEAFF. This chain links TRBV5-1 with TRBJ1-1; D is unresolved. The CDR3 runs 13 residues. Per germline, CDR1 SGHRS and CDR2 YFSETQ. Trimming took 7 bases from V and 0 from J, leaving 10 bases between them.

This chain connects TRBV28 to TRBJ1-2; the D is unclear. Trimming left V 8 bases short and J 4 bases short, with 8 bases between. The CDR3 contains 11 residues. From germline, CDR1 is MDHEN and CDR2 SYDVKM. CDR3 sequence: CASLRGYGYTF. As DNA, the CDR3 is TGTGCCAGCCTCCGCGGCTATGGCTACACCTTC.

J is TRBJ2-6 and V is TRBV24-1; TRBD2 aligns across 7 bases. This CDR3 spans 17 amino acids. The V segment lost 2 bases and the J segment 1 base; nucleotides outside the gene matches: 4. Germline lookup yields CDR1 KGHDR and CDR2 SFDVKD. The chain's CDR3 is CATSDSPGGSGANVLTF. CDR3 nucleotides: TGTGCCACCAGTGATTCGCCCGGGGGGTCTGGGGCCAACGTCCTGACTTTC.

This clone showed up just once. The V and J genes are TRBV3-1 (or the pseudogene TRBV3-2) and TRBJ2-2; a possible D gene is TRBD1 (5 bases). Trimming took off 5 bases at V and 3 bases at J, with 10 bases between the two ends. The CDR3 runs 14 residues. Germline CDR1 LGHDT, CDR2 YNNKEL (reference sequence). The CDR3 spells CASSFQGYTGELFF. DNA of the CDR3: TGTGCCAGCAGCTTCCAGGGTTACACCGGGGAGCTGTTTTTT.

The chain combines TRBV19 with TRBJ1-5, with 10 positions matching TRBD1. The germline CDR1 and CDR2 sequences are LNHDA and SQIVND (reference sequence). The CDR3 has 16 residues. V was clipped by 6 bases and J by 0 bases; unmatched bases: 5. CDR3 sequence: CASSPTGGYSNQPQHF. The CDR3 DNA follows: TGTGCCAGTAGCCCGACAGGGGGCTATAGCAATCAGCCCCAGCATTTT.

The chain carries TRBV5-6 and TRBJ2-1, with D possibly TRBD1 on 5 matching bases. Germline V gene data show CDR1 as SGHDT and CDR2 as YYEEEE. The CDR3 is made up of 15 amino acids. Trimming removed 0 bases at V and 6 bases at J, with 13 bases between. In DNA form, the CDR3 reads TGTGCCAGCAGCTTGGGACAGAGGAGACGCAATGAGCAGTTCTTC. Amino acid sequence: CASSLGQRRRNEQFF.

The chain's CDR3 is CASSFRQGYTEAFF. CDR3 coding DNA: TGTGCCAGCAGTTTCCGACAGGGATACACTGAAGCTTTCTTT. The chain is built from TRBV28 and TRBJ1-1; 7 positions agree with TRBD1. Losses at the gene ends were 3 bases for V and 3 bases for J; bases not matched to a gene: 4. The germline V gene has CDR1 MDHEN and CDR2 SYDVKM. The CDR3 sequence is 14 residues long.

This sequence joins TRBV29-1 and TRBJ1-4, with 7 bases aligning to TRBD1. The CDR3 runs 15 residues. The junction had 11 bases not matched to a gene; V was cut back by 7 bases and J by 3 bases. Germline-derived CDR1 and CDR2 are SQVTM and ANQGSEA. CDR3 in DNA: TGCAGCGCATCTGGACAGGCGCGATCTAATGAAAAACTGTTTTTT. Its protein is CSASGQARSNEKLFF. The variable domain in full, completed from reference TRBV29-1 and TRBJ1-4, reads SAVISQKPSRDICQRGTSLTIQCQVDSQVTMMFWYRQQPGQSLTLIATANQGSEATYESGFVIDKFPISRPNLTFSTLTVSNMSPEDSSIYLCSASGQARSNEKLFFGSGTQLSVL.

The chain recombines TRBV5-6 with TRBJ1-5; 8 bases align to TRBD1. With V trimmed by 7 bases and J by 2 bases, 11 bases remained unmatched. This CDR3 has 16 residues. Looked up from germline, CDR1 is SGHDT and CDR2 is YYEEEE. CDR3: CASGRQGPAGNQPQHF. DNA for the CDR3: TGTGCCAGCGGAAGACAGGGGCCCGCCGGCAATCAGCCCCAGCATTTT.

J is TRBJ2-7 and V is TRBV5-6, with 8 positions matching TRBD1. The CDR3 runs to 14 residues. The V and J ends lost 4 bases and 5 bases, in that order; junction bases with no gene match: 8. CDR1 is SGHDT, CDR2 YYEEEE, per germline. The CDR3 reads CASSPGTGFHEQYF. The CDR3 bases are TGTGCCAGCAGCCCAGGGACAGGTTTTCACGAGCAGTACTTC.